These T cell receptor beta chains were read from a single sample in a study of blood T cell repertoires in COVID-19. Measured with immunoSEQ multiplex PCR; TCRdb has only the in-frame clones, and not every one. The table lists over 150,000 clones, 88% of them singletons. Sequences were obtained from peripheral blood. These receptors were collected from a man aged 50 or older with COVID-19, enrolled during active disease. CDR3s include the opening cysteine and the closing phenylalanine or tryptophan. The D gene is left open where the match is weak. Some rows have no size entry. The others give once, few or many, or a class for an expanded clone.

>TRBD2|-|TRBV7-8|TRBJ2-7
TGTGCCAGCACCACGGGGGGGGGCACCTACGAGCAGTACTTC
CASTTGGGTYEQYF
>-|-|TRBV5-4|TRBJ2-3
TGTGCCAGCAGCGAAACAGGGCTAGATACGCAGTATTTT
CASSETGLDTQYF
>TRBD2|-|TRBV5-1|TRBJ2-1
TGCGCCAGCAGCTTGGCCCCGCGGGGGGGTCACAATGAGCAGTTCTTC
CASSLAPRGGHNEQFF
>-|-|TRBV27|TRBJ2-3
TGTGCCAGCACCTTTCCAGGGAGCACAGATACGCAGTATTTT
CASTFPGSTDTQYF
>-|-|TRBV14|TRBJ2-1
TGTGCCAGCAGCCAAGTACTAGGGGGTAATGAGCAGTTCTTC
CASSQVLGGNEQFF
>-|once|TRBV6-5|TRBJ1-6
TGTGCCGTCTCGAGGCACGATAATTCACCCCTCCACTTT
CAVSRHDNSPLHF
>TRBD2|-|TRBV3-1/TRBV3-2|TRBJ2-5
TGTGCCAGCAGCCCGACTAGCGGGAGGGCCGGGGAGACCCAGTACTTC
CASSPTSGRAGETQYF
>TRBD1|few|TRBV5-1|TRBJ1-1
TGCGCCAGCAGCCGGCCCGTGGGGACAGCGAACACTGAAGCTTTCTTT
CASSRPVGTANTEAFF
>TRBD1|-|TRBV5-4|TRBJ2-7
TGTGCCAGCAGCCTATCGGGACAGGGCGTCGAGCAGTACTTC
CASSLSGQGVEQYF
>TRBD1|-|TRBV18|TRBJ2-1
TGTGCCAGCTCAGCCGGGACAGGGACCTACAATGAGCAGTTCTTC
CASSAGTGTYNEQFF
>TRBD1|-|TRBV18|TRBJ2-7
TGTGCCAGCTCACCGCTAATCCGGACAGGGGGCTCCTACGAGCAGTACTTC
CASSPLIRTGGSYEQYF
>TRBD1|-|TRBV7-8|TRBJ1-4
TGTGCCAGCAAACTCGAGGGACAGACTACAACTGGAGAAAAACTGTTTTTT
CASKLEGQTTTGEKLFF
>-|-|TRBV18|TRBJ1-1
TGTGCCAGCTCACCCCGACAGGACAACACTGAAGCTTTCTTT
CASSPRQDNTEAFF
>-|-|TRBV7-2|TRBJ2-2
TGTGCCAGCAGCTTTCGTGAGGTTCTTCCCGGGGAGCTGTTTTTT
CASSFREVLPGELFF
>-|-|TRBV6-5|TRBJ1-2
TGTGCCAGCAGTCGCGCCCGAGAGGCTGGCTACACCTTC
CASSRAREAGYTF
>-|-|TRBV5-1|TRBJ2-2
TGCGCCAGCAGCTGGGCAGACACCGGGGAGCTGTTTTTT
CASSWADTGELFF
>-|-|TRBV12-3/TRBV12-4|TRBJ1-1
TGTGCCAGCAGCCTCGTCTTGGACAAAGAAGCTTTCTTT
CASSLVLDKEAFF
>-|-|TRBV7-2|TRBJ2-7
TGTGCCAGCAGCTTAGCTCCCCGGGATGCCTACGAGCAGTACTTC
CASSLAPRDAYEQYF
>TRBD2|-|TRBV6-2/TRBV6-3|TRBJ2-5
TGTGCCAGCAGTTCCTCAGCGGGACAAGAGACCCAGTACTTC
CASSSSAGQETQYF
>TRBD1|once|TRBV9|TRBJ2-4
TGTGCCAGCAGCGTAGCTAAGCAGGGGGCCGGTTTAGCCAAAAACATTCAGTACTTC
CASSVAKQGAGLAKNIQYF
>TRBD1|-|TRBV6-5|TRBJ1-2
TGTGCCAGCAGTTACCAAATAGACAGGGCCGGCTATGGCTACACCTTC
CASSYQIDRAGYGYTF
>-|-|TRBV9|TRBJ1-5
TGTGCCAGCAGCCCATGGGGGAGGGGGGTCAATCAGCCCCAGCATTTT
CASSPWGRGVNQPQHF
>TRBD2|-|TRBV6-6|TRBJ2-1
TGTGCCAGCAGTCCGCTAGCGGGGGGCCTGAAACGCTACAATGAGCAGTTCTTC
CASSPLAGGLKRYNEQFF
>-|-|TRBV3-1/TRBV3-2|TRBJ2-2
TGTGCCAGCAGCCCCTGGACAGACACCGGGGAGCTGTTTTTT
CASSPWTDTGELFF
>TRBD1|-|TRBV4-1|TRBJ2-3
TGCGCCAGCAGCCGGGACAGAGGCACAGATACGCAGTATTTT
CASSRDRGTDTQYF
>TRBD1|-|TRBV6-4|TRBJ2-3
TGTGCCAGCAGTGGACAGGGCGGAGATACGCAGTATTTT
CASSGQGGDTQYF
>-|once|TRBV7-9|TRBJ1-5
TGTGCCAGCAGCTTTTCGCCAGGGGAGAATCAGCCCCAGCATTTT
CASSFSPGENQPQHF
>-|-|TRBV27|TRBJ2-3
TGTGCCAGCACTCCAAGTGCCCGGGGGGATACGCAGTATTTT
CASTPSARGDTQYF
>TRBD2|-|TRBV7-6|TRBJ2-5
TGTGCCAGCAGCCAGCGTCGGGGGGGCGGTGTCCAAGAGACCCAGTACTTC
CASSQRRGGGVQETQYF
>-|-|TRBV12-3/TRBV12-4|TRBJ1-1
TGTGCCAGCACTCGACAGGCCTACACTGAAGCTTTCTTT
CASTRQAYTEAFF
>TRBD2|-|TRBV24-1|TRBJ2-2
TGTGCCACCAGTGATCGTGCGGGGGGTAACACCGGGGAGCTGTTTTTT
CATSDRAGGNTGELFF
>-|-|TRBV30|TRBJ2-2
TGTGCCTGGTTCGCGGGTTTTTCAAACACCGGGGAGCTGTTTTTT
CAWFAGFSNTGELFF
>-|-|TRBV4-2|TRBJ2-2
TGTGCCAGCAGCCAAGGTGCAGGGCCCCTAGGGGAGCTGTTTTTT
CASSQGAGPLGELFF
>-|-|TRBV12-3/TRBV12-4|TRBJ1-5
TGTGCCAGCAGTACCCTCTCAGATCAGCCCCAGCATTTT
CASSTLSDQPQHF
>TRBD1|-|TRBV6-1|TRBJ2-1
TGTGCCAGCAGTGATCGGACAGGGGGTAACAATGAGCAGTTCTTC
CASSDRTGGNNEQFF
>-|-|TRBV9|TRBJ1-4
TGTGCCAGCAGCGTAGGGAGCTATAATGAAAAACTGTTTTTT
CASSVGSYNEKLFF
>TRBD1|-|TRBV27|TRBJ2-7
TGTGCCAGCAGTTTAAACAGACAGGGGTGGAGGGAGCAGTACTTC
CASSLNRQGWREQYF
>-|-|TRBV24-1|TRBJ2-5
TGTGCCACCAGTGCCTCGGACAAGGGTACTGGTGGCCAGTACTTC
CATSASDKGTGGQYF
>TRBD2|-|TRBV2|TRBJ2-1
TGTGCCAGCAGTGCACTAGCGGGGGGGCACAATGAGCAGTTCTTC
CASSALAGGHNEQFF
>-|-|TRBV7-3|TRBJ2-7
TGTGCCAGCAGCTTAACAGGGGGGGGGCCCTACGAGCAGTACTTC
CASSLTGGGPYEQYF
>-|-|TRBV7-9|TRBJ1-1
TGTGCCAGCATCTCCTCTAGGAACACTGAAGCTTTCTTT
CASISSRNTEAFF
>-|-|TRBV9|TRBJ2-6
TGTGCCAGCAGCGTAGCGGTGTCTGGGGCCAACGTCCTGACTTTC
CASSVAVSGANVLTF
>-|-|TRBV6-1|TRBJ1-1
TGTGCCAGCAGTGAAGCGGGTCAGGAATTTGAAGCTTTCTTT
CASSEAGQEFEAFF
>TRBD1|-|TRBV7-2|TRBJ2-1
TGTGCCAGCAGCTCTAATTCGGGACAGGGGGCCTACAATGAGCAGTTCTTC
CASSSNSGQGAYNEQFF
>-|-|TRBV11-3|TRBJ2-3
TGTGCCAGTTCTGGACAGTGCAGCGTCGATACGCAGTATTTT
CASSGQCSVDTQYF
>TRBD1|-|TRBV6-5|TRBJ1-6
TGTGCCAGCAATAAACAGGGGAATAATTCACCCCTCCACTTT
CASNKQGNNSPLHF
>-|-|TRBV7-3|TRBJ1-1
TGTGCCAGCAGCCGAGGGCAGGCCACTGAAGCTTTCTTT
CASSRGQATEAFF
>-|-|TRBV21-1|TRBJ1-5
TGTGCCAGCAGCAAGGGCGGGCAGCCCTTTCAGCCCCAGCATTTT
CASSKGGQPFQPQHF
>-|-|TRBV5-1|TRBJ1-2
TGCGCCAGCAGCTTGCAAGTAGACTATGGCTACACCTTC
CASSLQVDYGYTF
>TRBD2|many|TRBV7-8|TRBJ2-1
TGTGCCAGCAGCTTAGTTTTCGGTGGTGGGAGGGCCACGTCCAATGAGCAGTTCTTC
CASSLVFGGGRATSNEQFF
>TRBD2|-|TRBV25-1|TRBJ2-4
TGTGCCAGCAGTGAATGGGGGGGGTTGGCCAAAAACATTCAGTACTTC
CASSEWGGLAKNIQYF
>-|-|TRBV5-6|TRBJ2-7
TGTGCCAGCAGCTTGGCGGGGAGCTCCTACGAGCAGTACTTC
CASSLAGSSYEQYF
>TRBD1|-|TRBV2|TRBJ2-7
TGTGCCAGCAGCCGGGACAGGGGGCGCGAGCAGTACTTC
CASSRDRGREQYF
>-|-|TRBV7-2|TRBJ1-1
TGTGCCAGCAGCTTCACAGCAGGGGAAACTGAAGCTTTCTTT
CASSFTAGETEAFF
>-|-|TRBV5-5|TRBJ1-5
TGTGCCAGCAGCTTGGTGACAGATCAGCCCCAGCATTTT
CASSLVTDQPQHF